One and the same sample provided the 30 T cell receptor beta chains below, sequenced in a study of T cell repertoires and HLA-DP antigens. Here immunoSEQ multiplex PCR was the method, and the copy in TCRdb shows in-frame clones only, minus some. This sample has about 73,000 clones, with 80% found just once. The antigens these receptors bind are not known. The sequencing input was CD4+ T cells from PBMCs. All receptors come from a man in his sixties in good health and CMV-seronegative.

The chain joins TRBV5-4 to TRBJ2-2; a possible D gene is TRBD1 (7 bases). Germline-derived CDR1 and CDR2 are SGHNT and YYREEE (reference sequence). The germline V and J ends were trimmed by 1 base and 2 bases, with 15 bases remaining between them. The CDR3 covers 17 residues. DNA of the CDR3: TGTGCCAGCAGCTTGTTGGAGGGGGCGCGTAACACCGGGGAGCTGTTTTTT. Residues: CASSLLEGARNTGELFF.

This clone was seen a single time. V usage is TRBV5-6 and J usage is TRBJ2-3; D unresolved. The CDR3 is 15 amino acids. Per germline, CDR1 SGHDT and CDR2 YYEEEE. The V end was cut by 3 bases, the J end by 5 bases, with 16 bases between. The CDR3: CASSSPSRNRDTQYF. The CDR3 DNA reads as TGTGCCAGCAGCTCACCTTCGCGGAACCGAGATACGCAGTATTTT.

This clone was seen only once. The J gene is TRBJ2-3, the V gene TRBV2, with D maybe TRBD2 (5 bases). Germline CDR1 and CDR2: SNHLY and FYNNEI. The CDR3 is 14 amino acids. V was pared by 6 bases and J by 4 bases, with 14 bases between. As DNA, the CDR3 is TGTGCCAGCAGCGCCGGCGGGCTGGCAGATACGCAGTATTTT. It encodes CASSAGGLADTQYF.

The DNA for the CDR3 is TGTGCCAGCAGTGTGGACAGGTCCCTGGGGGAGCAGTACTTC. Its protein product is CASSVDRSLGEQYF. V gene TRBV6-1 combines with J gene TRBJ2-5, with 7 bases aligning to TRBD1. Germline lookup yields CDR1 MNHNS and CDR2 SASEGT. The CDR3 consists of 14 residues. Trimming removed 4 bases from V and 11 bases from J; junction bases left unmatched: 13.

The chain is built from TRBV9 and TRBJ2-3; D ambiguous. The ends were cut back, 6 bases at V and 2 bases at J, with 19 bases in the middle. Per germline, CDR1 SGDLS and CDR2 YYNGEE. This CDR3 has 16 residues. CDR3 amino acids: CASTFADKPATDTQYF. The CDR3 DNA is TGTGCCAGCACCTTCGCTGACAAACCGGCCACAGATACGCAGTATTTT.

This chain joins TRBV5-1 and TRBJ2-1, with 8 bases that match TRBD2. Losses at the gene ends were 4 bases for V and 4 bases for J; bases not matched to a gene: 10. Germline V gene lookup returns CDR1 SGHRS and CDR2 YFSETQ. The length of the CDR3 is 16 residues. This CDR3 is CASSPGGTSGYNEQFF. CDR3 coding DNA: TGCGCCAGCAGCCCCGGGGGAACTAGCGGTTACAATGAGCAGTTCTTC. Full variable domain (outside the CDR3, taken from reference TRBV5-1 and TRBJ2-1): KAGVTQTPRYLIKTRGQQVTLSCSPISGHRSVSWYQQTPGQGLQFLFEYFSETQRNKGNFPGRFSGRQFSNSRSEMNVSTLELGDSALYLCASSPGGTSGYNEQFFGPGTRLTVL.

The genes are TRBV27 and TRBJ1-5; the match to TRBD1 covers 9 bases. CDR3 size: 16 residues. Looked up from germline, CDR1 is MNHEY and CDR2 is SMNVEV (reference sequence). V lost 5 bases, J lost 4 bases, and 9 bases stayed unmatched. The CDR3 is CASSPQAGQGNQPQHF. The DNA for the CDR3 is TGTGCCAGCAGTCCTCAGGCAGGACAGGGGAATCAGCCCCAGCATTTT.

The chain employs TRBV7-2 and TRBJ2-4; D perhaps matches TRBD1 (6 bases). Germline CDR1 and CDR2: SGHTA and FQGNSA. The CDR3 runs 15 residues. V gave up 4 bases and J gave up 7 bases, with 17 bases separating them. CDR3 region: CASSYESSRGNIQYF. CDR3 nucleotides: TGTGCCAGCAGCTACGAGAGCAGTAGGGGGAACATTCAGTACTTC.

This clone was seen a single time. The chain has TRBV11-1 and TRBJ1-3, with unresolved D. V lost 4 bases, J lost 0 bases, and 13 bases lay in between. This CDR3 contains 16 residues. CDR1 and CDR2 from the germline V gene are SGHAT and FQDESV (reference sequence). The CDR3 coding sequence is TGTGCCAGCAGCTCGAGGCCCGGTTCCTCTGGAAACACCATATATTTT. This sequence encodes CASSSRPGSSGNTIYF.

V gene TRBV7-9 combines with J gene TRBJ2-2; D remains unclear. Trimming stripped 3 bases from V and 6 bases from J, with 8 bases between. From germline, CDR1 is SEHNR and CDR2 FQNEAQ (reference sequence). The CDR3 runs 13 residues. Here the CDR3 reads CASSFFRAGELFF. In DNA, the CDR3 is TGTGCCAGCAGCTTTTTTAGGGCCGGGGAGCTGTTTTTT.

The rearrangement uses TRBV30 and TRBJ2-3; possible D gene TRBD2, 5 bases. V gave up 4 bases and J gave up 0 bases, with 8 bases separating them. CDR3 length: 13 residues. CDR1 and CDR2 from the germline V gene are GTSNPN and SVGIG (reference sequence). The CDR3 sequence is CAWKSGSTDTQYF. The CDR3 region has the DNA TGTGCCTGGAAAAGCGGTAGCACAGATACGCAGTATTTT.

This rearrangement joins TRBV7-2 to TRBJ1-3; D may be TRBD1 (5 bases). V was trimmed by 2 bases and J by 2 bases, leaving 16 bases between them. CDR1 and CDR2 (germline): SGHTA, FQGNSA. The CDR3 consists of 17 residues. The CDR3 DNA sequence: TGTGCCAGCAGCTTAAAGCCTCCCGGGACGGCTGGAAACACCATATATTTT. The encoded protein is CASSLKPPGTAGNTIYF.

The rearrangement joins TRBV5-1 to TRBJ2-6; possibly TRBD2 for D (6 bases). Germline V gene lookup returns CDR1 SGHRS and CDR2 YFSETQ. The V gene lost 4 bases and the J gene lost 0 bases, with 20 bases spanning the gap. The CDR3 has 19 amino acids. CDR3 DNA: TGCGCCAGCAGCGGCGGAGCTGGAGGGTCCGTCTCTGGGGCCAACGTCCTGACTTTC. Encoded protein: CASSGGAGGSVSGANVLTF.

The gene calls are TRBV7-8 and TRBJ1-1; D is ambiguous. The CDR3 spans 11 residues. Trimming shortened V by 5 bases and J by 8 bases, and 9 bases separated the two germline ends. Germline loops: CDR1 SGHVS, CDR2 FQNEAQ. The chain's CDR3 is CASSPKIEAFF. CDR3 coding DNA: TGTGCCAGCAGCCCCAAAATAGAAGCTTTCTTT.

The chain has TRBV7-2 and TRBJ1-4, with TRBD1 matching over 10 bases. V gave up 5 bases and J gave up 10 bases; unmatched junction bases: 7. The CDR3 contains 14 residues. Germline lookup yields CDR1 SGHTA and CDR2 FQGNSA. The CDR3 nucleotides are TGTGCCAGCAGCCCGCAGGGGGACAGGGGAAAACTGTTTTTT. Amino acid sequence: CASSPQGDRGKLFF.

This chain connects TRBV5-4 to TRBJ2-2; the D call may be TRBD1 or TRBD2 (5 bases each). Germline V CDR1 and CDR2: SGHNT, YYREEE (reference sequence). Between the trimmed V and J ends, which lost 7 bases and 4 bases, there was a span of 17 bases. The CDR3 covers 15 residues. The CDR3 sequence: CASGFGTLSTGELFF. The CDR3 nucleotides read TGTGCCAGCGGATTCGGGACGCTAAGCACCGGGGAGCTGTTTTTT.

In this sample, this clone turned up once. The chain couples TRBV5-5 to TRBJ1-2; 7 bases match TRBD1. V was clipped by 0 bases and J by 1 base; unmatched bases: 3. CDR1 is SGHKS, CDR2 YYEKEE, per germline (reference sequence). This CDR3 spans 15 amino acids. The CDR3 loop is CASSLGQGFNYGYTF. The CDR3 bases are TGTGCCAGCAGCTTGGGACAGGGCTTTAACTATGGCTACACCTTC.

This clone was detected only a few times. The V and J genes are TRBV7-2 and TRBJ2-3; 13 nucleotides agree with TRBD2. V lost 5 bases, J lost 0 bases, and 5 bases stayed unmatched. CDR1 SGHTA and CDR2 FQGNSA come from the germline V gene. This CDR3 spans 17 amino acids. As DNA, the CDR3 is TGTGCCAGCAGCGCGCGACTAGCGGGGGGAAGCACAGATACGCAGTATTTT. It encodes CASSARLAGGSTDTQYF. The complete variable domain, with remaining parts taken from reference TRBV7-2 and TRBJ2-3, reads GAGVSQSPSNKVTEKGKDVELRCDPISGHTALYWYRQSLGQGLEFLIYFQGNSAPDKSGLPSDRFSAERTGGSVSTLTIQRTQQEDSAVYLCASSARLAGGSTDTQYFGPGTRLTVL.

The V call is TRBV5-4, the J call TRBJ2-5; TRBD2 might be the D (6 bases). The germline V and J ends were trimmed by 5 bases and 3 bases, with 17 bases remaining between them. Germline V gene lookup returns CDR1 SGHNT and CDR2 YYREEE (reference sequence). This CDR3 spans 15 amino acids. The CDR3 is CASSYPISGEETQYF. In DNA form, the CDR3 reads TGTGCCAGCAGTTACCCGATTAGCGGAGAAGAGACCCAGTACTTC.

The chain combines TRBV4-1 with TRBJ1-4, with D possibly being TRBD1 (6 bases). CDR3 size: 12 residues. V lost 3 bases, J lost 17 bases, and 16 bases lay in between. The germline CDR1 and CDR2 sequences are MGHRA and YSYEKL. This CDR3 reads CASSHLTGRLFF. The DNA of the CDR3 is TGCGCCAGCAGCCACCTAACAGGGCGTTTATTTTTT.

This chain joins TRBV10-2 and TRBJ2-3; either TRBD1 or TRBD2 may supply D (5 bases each). Germline loops: CDR1 WSHSY, CDR2 SAAADI. V lost 6 bases and J lost 4, with 11 bases in between. The length of the CDR3 is 13 residues. CDR3 coding DNA: TGCGCCAGCAGATCCGGGACCGCAGATACGCAGTATTTT. It yields the protein CASRSGTADTQYF.

This clone was seen once. The chain joins TRBV4-3 to TRBJ2-4, with 11 nucleotides matching TRBD1. Germline V gene data show CDR1 as LGHNA and CDR2 as YSLEER. The V and J ends lost 1 base and 5 bases, in that order; junction bases with no gene match: 4. The CDR3 extends over 16 amino acids. CDR3 sequence reads: CASSQAWGQGENIQYF. CDR3 coding DNA: TGCGCCAGCAGCCAAGCTTGGGGACAGGGGGAAAACATTCAGTACTTC.

The gene calls are TRBV4-3 and TRBJ1-4; D not certain. V was shortened by 4 bases and J by 8 bases, with 17 bases between the two germline ends. Per germline, CDR1 LGHNA and CDR2 YSLEER. The CDR3 has 15 residues. CDR3 sequence (DNA): TGCGCCAGCAGCCCGAGGGAAAGGGTAGGGGAAAAACTGTTTTTT. Protein sequence: CASSPRERVGEKLFF.

V usage is TRBV7-9 and J usage is TRBJ1-5; TRBD1 aligns across 8 bases. The germline CDR1 and CDR2 sequences are SEHNR and FQNEAQ (reference sequence). The CDR3 spans 17 residues. V dropped 0 bases and J dropped 3; count of bases not matched to a gene: 7. The CDR3 sequence is CASSLAVGQGVNQPQHF. The CDR3, as DNA: TGTGCCAGCAGCTTAGCGGTAGGACAGGGAGTCAATCAGCCCCAGCATTTT.

J is TRBJ1-2 and V is TRBV5-8; no definite D call. There are 12 residues in the CDR3. V was trimmed by 3 bases and J by 7 bases, leaving 10 bases between them. Germline lookup yields CDR1 SGHTS and CDR2 YDEGEE. In DNA form, the CDR3 reads TGTGCCAGCAGCTCCAAAGTCCGTGGCTACACCTTC. This gives the protein CASSSKVRGYTF.

Comments on this clone: Other DNA sequences of this sample code for an identical CDR3. J is TRBJ2-1 and V is TRBV10-3; a possible D gene is TRBD1 (5 bases). Per the germline V gene, CDR1 is ENHRY and CDR2 is SYGVKD. The CDR3 consists of 13 residues. The ends were cut back, 3 bases at V and 5 bases at J, with 8 bases in the middle. In nucleotides, the CDR3 is TGTGCCATCAGTGACCCCAGGGACAATGAGCAGTTCTTC. Encoded protein: CAISDPRDNEQFF.

The chain carries TRBV28 and TRBJ1-1, with a tentative D call TRBD1 (6 bases). The germline V gene encodes CDR1 MDHEN and CDR2 SYDVKM. Trimming took off 6 bases at V and 5 bases at J, with 19 bases between the two ends. This CDR3 contains 15 residues. As DNA, the CDR3 is TGTGCCAGCAGGTCGCCCCAGGGTAGGGGGACTGAAGCTTTCTTT. It yields the protein CASRSPQGRGTEAFF.

This chain connects TRBV4-1 to TRBJ2-3, with D hard to call. In germline, CDR1 is MGHRA, CDR2 YSYEKL. V shed 4 bases and J shed 8 bases, with 13 bases lying between them. The CDR3 covers 13 residues. The CDR3 is CASSPPGPSTQYF. As DNA, the CDR3 is TGCGCCAGCAGCCCTCCCGGACCGAGTACGCAGTATTTT.

The chain joins TRBV2 to TRBJ1-2, with D hard to call. This CDR3 has 14 amino acids. The V end was cut by 2 bases, the J end by 3 bases, with 10 bases between. Germline lookup yields CDR1 SNHLY and CDR2 FYNNEI. CDR3 DNA: TGTGCCAGCAGTGAACAGACTTCTCACTATGGCTACACCTTC. Translating it yields CASSEQTSHYGYTF.

The chain joins TRBV15 to TRBJ2-2; D is unresolved. This CDR3 is 14 amino acids long. Germline-derived CDR1 and CDR2 are LNHNV and YYDKDF (reference sequence). The V end was cut by 0 bases, the J end by 4 bases, with 6 bases between. The CDR3 here is CATSRDYGTGELFF. Here the CDR3 DNA reads TGTGCCACCAGCAGAGATTACGGCACCGGGGAGCTGTTTTTT.